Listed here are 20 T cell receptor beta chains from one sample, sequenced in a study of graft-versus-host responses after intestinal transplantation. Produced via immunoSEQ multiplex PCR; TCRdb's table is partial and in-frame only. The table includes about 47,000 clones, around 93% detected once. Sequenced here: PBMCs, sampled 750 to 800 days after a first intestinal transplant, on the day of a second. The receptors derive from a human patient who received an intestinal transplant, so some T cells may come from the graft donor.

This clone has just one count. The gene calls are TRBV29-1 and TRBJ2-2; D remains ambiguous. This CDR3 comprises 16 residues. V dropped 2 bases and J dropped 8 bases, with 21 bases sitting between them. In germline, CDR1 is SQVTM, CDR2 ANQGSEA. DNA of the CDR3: TGCAGCGTTGAATTTACCGGGCGGAAACCTCTGGGGGAGCTGTTTTTT. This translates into CSVEFTGRKPLGELFF.

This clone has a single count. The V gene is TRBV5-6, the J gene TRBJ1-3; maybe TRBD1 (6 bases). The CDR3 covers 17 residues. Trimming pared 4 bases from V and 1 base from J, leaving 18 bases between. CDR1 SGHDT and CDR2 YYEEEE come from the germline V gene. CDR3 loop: CASSRTGSRLSGNTIYF. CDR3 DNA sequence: TGTGCCAGCAGCAGAACAGGGTCCCGTTTGTCTGGAAACACCATATATTTT.

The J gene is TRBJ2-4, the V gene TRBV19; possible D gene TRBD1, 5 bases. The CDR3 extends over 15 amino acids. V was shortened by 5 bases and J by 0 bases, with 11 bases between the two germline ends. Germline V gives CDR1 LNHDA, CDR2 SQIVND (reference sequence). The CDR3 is CASSDRQLAKNIQYF. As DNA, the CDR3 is TGTGCCAGTAGTGATAGACAGCTAGCCAAAAACATTCAGTACTTC.

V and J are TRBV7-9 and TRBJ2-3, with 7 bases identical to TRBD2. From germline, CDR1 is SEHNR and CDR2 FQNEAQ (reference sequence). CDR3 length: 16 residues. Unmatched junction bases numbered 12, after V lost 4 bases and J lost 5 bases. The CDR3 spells CASSSRGGVKGDTQYF. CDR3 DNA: TGTGCCAGCAGCTCTCGGGGAGGGGTAAAGGGAGATACGCAGTATTTT.

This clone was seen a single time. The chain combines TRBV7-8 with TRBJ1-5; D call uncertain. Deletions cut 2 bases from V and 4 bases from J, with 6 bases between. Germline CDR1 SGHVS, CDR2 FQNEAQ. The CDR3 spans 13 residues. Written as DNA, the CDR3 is TGTGCCAGCAGCTTAAGGTTAAATCAGCCCCAGCATTTT. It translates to CASSLRLNQPQHF.

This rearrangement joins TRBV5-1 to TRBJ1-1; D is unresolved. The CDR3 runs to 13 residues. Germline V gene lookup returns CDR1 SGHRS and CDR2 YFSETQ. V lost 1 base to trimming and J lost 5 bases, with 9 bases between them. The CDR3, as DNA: TGCGCCAGCAGCTTGAGAACGGGGACTGAAGCTTTCTTT. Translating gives CASSLRTGTEAFF.

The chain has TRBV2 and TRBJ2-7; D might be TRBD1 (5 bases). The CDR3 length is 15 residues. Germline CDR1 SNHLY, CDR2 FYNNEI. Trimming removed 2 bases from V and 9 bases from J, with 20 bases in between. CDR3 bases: TGTGCCAGCAGTGAACAAGGGGCAGCATCCACGGTGCAGTACTTC. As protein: CASSEQGAASTVQYF.

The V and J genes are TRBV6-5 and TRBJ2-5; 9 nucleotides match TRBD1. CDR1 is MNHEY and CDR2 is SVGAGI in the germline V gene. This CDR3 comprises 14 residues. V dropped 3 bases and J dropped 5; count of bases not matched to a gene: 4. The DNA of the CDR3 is TGTGCCAGCAGTTATGACAGGGGGAGGGAGACCCAGTACTTC. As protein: CASSYDRGRETQYF.

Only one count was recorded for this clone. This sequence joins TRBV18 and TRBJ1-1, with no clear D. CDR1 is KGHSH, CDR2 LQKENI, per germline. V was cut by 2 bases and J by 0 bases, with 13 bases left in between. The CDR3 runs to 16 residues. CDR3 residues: CASSPDPPSMNTEAFF. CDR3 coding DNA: TGTGCCAGCTCACCAGATCCCCCCAGCATGAACACTGAAGCTTTCTTT.

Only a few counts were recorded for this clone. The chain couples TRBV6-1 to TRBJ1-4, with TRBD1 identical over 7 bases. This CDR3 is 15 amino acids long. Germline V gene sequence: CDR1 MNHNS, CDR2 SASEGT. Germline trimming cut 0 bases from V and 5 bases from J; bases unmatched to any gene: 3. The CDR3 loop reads CASSEAEGANEKLFF. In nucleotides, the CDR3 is TGTGCCAGCAGTGAAGCGGAGGGGGCGAATGAAAAACTGTTTTTT.

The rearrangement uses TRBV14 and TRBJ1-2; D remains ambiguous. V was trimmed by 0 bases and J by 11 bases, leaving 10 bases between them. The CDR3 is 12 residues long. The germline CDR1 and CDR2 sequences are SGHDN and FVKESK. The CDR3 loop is CASSQESGRYTF. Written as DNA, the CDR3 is TGTGCCAGCAGCCAAGAATCTGGGAGATACACCTTC. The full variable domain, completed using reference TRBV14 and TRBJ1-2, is EAGVTQFPSHSVIEKGQTVTLRCDPISGHDNLYWYRRVMGKEIKFLLHFVKESKQDESGMPNNRFLAERTGGTYSTLKVQPAELEDSGVYFCASSQESGRYTFGSGTRLTVV.

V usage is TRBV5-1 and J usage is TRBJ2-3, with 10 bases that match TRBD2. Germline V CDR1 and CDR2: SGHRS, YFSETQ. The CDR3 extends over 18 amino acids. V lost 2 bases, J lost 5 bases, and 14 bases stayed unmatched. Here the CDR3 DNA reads TGCGCCAGCAGCTTAAGAGGGCGGCTAGCGGGAGCGGGAGATACGCAGTATTTT. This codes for CASSLRGRLAGAGDTQYF.

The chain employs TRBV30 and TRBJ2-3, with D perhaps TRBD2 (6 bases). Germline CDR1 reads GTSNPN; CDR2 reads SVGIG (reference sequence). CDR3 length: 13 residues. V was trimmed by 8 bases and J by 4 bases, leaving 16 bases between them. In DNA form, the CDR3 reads TGTGCCCTACGGATGGAGGGTCCAGATACGCAGTATTTT. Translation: CALRMEGPDTQYF.

The DNA for the CDR3 is TGTGCCAGCAGCCAGGCTACTAGCGGGAGAACCGCCTCCTACGAGCAGTACTTC. Amino acids: CASSQATSGRTASYEQYF. The V and J genes are TRBV14 and TRBJ2-7, with 11 bases lining up with TRBD2. J lost 0 bases, V lost 3 bases, and 10 bases had no gene match. CDR1 is SGHDN and CDR2 is FVKESK in the germline V gene. The CDR3 totals 18 residues. Full variable domain (outside the CDR3, taken from reference TRBV14 and TRBJ2-7): EAGVTQFPSHSVIEKGQTVTLRCDPISGHDNLYWYRRVMGKEIKFLLHFVKESKQDESGMPNNRFLAERTGGTYSTLKVQPAELEDSGVYFCASSQATSGRTASYEQYFGPGTRLTVT.

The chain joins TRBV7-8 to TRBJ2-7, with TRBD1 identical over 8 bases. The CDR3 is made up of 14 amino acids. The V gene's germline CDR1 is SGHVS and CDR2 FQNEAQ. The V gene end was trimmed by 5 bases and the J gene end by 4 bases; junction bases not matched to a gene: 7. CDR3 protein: CASSPQTGVYEQYF. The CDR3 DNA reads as TGTGCCAGCAGCCCTCAGACAGGGGTGTACGAGCAGTACTTC.

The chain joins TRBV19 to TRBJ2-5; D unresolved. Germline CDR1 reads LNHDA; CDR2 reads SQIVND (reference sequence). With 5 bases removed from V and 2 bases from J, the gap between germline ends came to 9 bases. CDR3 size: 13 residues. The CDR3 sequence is CASSVWRQETQYF. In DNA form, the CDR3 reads TGTGCCAGTAGTGTCTGGCGGCAAGAGACCCAGTACTTC.

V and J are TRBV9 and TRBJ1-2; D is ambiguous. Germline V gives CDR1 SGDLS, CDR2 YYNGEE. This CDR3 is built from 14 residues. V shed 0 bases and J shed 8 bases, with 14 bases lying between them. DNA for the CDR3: TGTGCCAGCAGCGTAGCTGGTACGCAGGCGGGCTACACCTTC. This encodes CASSVAGTQAGYTF.

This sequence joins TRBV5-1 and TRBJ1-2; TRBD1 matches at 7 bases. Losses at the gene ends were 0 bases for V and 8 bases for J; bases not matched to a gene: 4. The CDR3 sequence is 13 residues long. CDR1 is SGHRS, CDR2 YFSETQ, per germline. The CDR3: CASSLEGGWGYTF. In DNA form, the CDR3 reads TGCGCCAGCAGCTTGGAAGGGGGCTGGGGCTACACCTTC.

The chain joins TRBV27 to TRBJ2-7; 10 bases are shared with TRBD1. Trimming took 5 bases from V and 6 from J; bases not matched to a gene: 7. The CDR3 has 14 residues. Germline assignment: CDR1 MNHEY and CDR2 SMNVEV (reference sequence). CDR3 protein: CASSPLDRGGEQYF. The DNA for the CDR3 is TGTGCCAGCAGTCCCTTGGACAGGGGGGGCGAGCAGTACTTC.

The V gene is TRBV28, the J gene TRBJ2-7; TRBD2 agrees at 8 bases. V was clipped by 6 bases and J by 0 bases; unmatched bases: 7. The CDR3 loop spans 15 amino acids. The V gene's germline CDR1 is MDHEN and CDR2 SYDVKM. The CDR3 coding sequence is TGTGCCAGCAGCCCGGGGGGGGCAGTCTCCTACGAGCAGTACTTC. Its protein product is CASSPGGAVSYEQYF.